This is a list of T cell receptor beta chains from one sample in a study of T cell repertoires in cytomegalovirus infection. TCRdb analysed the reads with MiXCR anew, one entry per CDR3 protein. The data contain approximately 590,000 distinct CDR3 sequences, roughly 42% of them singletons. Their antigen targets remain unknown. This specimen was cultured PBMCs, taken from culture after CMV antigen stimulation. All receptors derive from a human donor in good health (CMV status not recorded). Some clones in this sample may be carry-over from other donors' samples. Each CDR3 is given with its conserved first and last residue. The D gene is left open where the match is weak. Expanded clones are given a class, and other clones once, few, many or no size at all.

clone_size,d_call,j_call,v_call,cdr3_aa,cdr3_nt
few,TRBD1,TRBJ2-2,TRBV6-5,CASTKGQGSNTGELFF,TGTGCCAGCACAAAAGGACAGGGATCGAACACCGGGGAGCTGTTTTTT
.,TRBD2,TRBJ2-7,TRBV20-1,CSGASTSGGSYEQYF,TGCAGTGGGGCCTCAACTAGCGGAGGCTCCTACGAGCAGTACTTC
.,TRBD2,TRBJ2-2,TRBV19,CASSRGLGLASEAGELFF,TGTGCCAGTAGTAGGGGCTTAGGACTAGCTTCGGAGGCCGGGGAGCTGTTTTTT
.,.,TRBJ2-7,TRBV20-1,CSARQGSGYEQYF,TGCAGTGCTAGACAGGGTTCTGGTTACGAGCAGTACTTC
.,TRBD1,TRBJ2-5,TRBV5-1,CASSAGQVETQYF,TGCGCCAGCAGCGCGGGACAGGTGGAGACCCAGTACTTC
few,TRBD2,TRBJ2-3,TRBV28,CASSLARLASTDTQYF,TGTGCCAGCAGTTTAGCTAGACTAGCCTCTACAGATACGCAGTATTTT
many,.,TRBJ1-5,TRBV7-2,CASSLSGLSNQPQHF,TGTGCCAGCAGCCTCTCAGGGCTAAGCAATCAGCCCCAGCATTTT
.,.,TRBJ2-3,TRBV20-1,CSAPPSGSTDTQYF,TGCAGTGCCCCCCCCAGCGGTAGCACAGATACGCAGTATTTT
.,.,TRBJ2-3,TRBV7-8,CASSLVSSFTDTQYF,TGTGCCAGCAGCTTAGTTTCGTCCTTCACAGATACGCAGTATTTT
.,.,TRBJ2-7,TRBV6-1,CASSRVTTAREQYF,TGTGCCAGCAGCAGAGTGACCACGGCGAGAGAGCAGTACTTC
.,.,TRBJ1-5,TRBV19,CASRTGPQPQHF,TGTGCCAGTAGAACAGGTCCTCAGCCCCAGCATTTT
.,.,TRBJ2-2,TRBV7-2,CASSLWAGTDTGELFF,TGTGCCAGCAGCTTATGGGCGGGGACCGACACCGGGGAGCTGTTTTTT
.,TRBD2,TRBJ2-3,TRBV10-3,CAVGLADSTDTQYF,TGTGCCGTAGGACTAGCGGATAGCACAGATACGCAGTATTTT
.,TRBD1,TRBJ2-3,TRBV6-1,CASSEGTGGRGTDTQYF,TGTGCCAGCAGTGAAGGGACAGGGGGACGGGGCACAGATACGCAGTATTTT
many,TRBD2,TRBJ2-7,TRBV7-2,CASSLRGLAGGYEQYF,TGTGCCAGCAGCTTAAGGGGACTAGCGGGAGGTTACGAGCAGTACTTC
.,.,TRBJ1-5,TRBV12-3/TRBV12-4,CASSSLGNQPQHF,TGTGCCAGCAGTTCACTGGGAAATCAGCCCCAGCATTTT
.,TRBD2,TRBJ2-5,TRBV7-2,CASSFQLAEGGTQYF,TGTGCCAGCAGCTTTCAACTAGCGGAGGGGGGGACCCAGTACTTC
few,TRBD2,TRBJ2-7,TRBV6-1,CASSERGGGSSYEQYF,TGTGCCAGCAGTGAACGGGGAGGCGGGAGCTCCTACGAGCAGTACTTC
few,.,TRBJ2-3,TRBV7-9,CASSLGRLWSTDTQYF,TGTGCCAGCAGCTTAGGGAGGCTTTGGAGCACAGATACGCAGTATTTT
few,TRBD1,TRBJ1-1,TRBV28,CASRERDRKAFF,TGTGCCAGCAGGGAAAGGGACAGAAAAGCTTTCTTT
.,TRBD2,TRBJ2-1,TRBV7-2,CASSGYGTSGNEQFF,TGTGCCAGCAGCGGGTACGGGACTAGCGGCAATGAGCAGTTCTTC
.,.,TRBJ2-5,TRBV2,CASSEDRYQETQYF,TGTGCCAGCAGTGAGGACCGATACCAAGAGACCCAGTACTTC
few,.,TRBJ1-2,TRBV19,CASSIGRGPRGYTF,TGTGCCAGTAGTATAGGTCGGGGACCTCGTGGCTACACCTTC
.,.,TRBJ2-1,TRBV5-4,CASSQPGVYNEQFF,TGTGCCAGCAGCCAACCCGGGGTATACAATGAGCAGTTCTTC
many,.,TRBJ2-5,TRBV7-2,CASSVGGTQYF,TGTGCCAGCAGCGTTGGTGGGACCCAGTACTTC
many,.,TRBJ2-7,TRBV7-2,CASSLVQGNYYEQYF,TGTGCCAGCAGCTTAGTTCAGGGGAACTATTACGAGCAGTACTTC
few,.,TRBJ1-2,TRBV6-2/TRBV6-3,CASVTGGTVYGYTF,TGTGCCAGCGTCACGGGTGGCACCGTCTATGGCTACACCTTC
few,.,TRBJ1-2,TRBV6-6,CASSYSGRENGYTF,TGTGCCAGCAGTTACAGCGGACGAGAAAATGGCTACACCTTC
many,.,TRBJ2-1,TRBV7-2,CASSLGGTAYNEQFF,TGTGCCAGCAGCTTAGGCGGGACAGCATACAATGAGCAGTTCTTC
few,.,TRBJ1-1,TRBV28,CASSLWGGWEAFF,TGTGCCAGCAGTTTATGGGGGGGGTGGGAAGCTTTCTTT
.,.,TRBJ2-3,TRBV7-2,CASSPDSHRTDTQYF,TGTGCCAGCAGCCCGGACTCCCACCGCACAGATACGCAGTATTTT
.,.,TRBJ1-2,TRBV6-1,CASSPGGPNYGYTF,TGTGCCAGCAGCCCGGGGGGTCCTAACTATGGCTACACCTTC
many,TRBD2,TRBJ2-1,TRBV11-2,CASSSGLAGNEQFF,TGTGCCAGCAGCTCTGGACTAGCGGGCAATGAGCAGTTCTTC
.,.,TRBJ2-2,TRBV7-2,CASSLGRAGGELFF,TGTGCCAGCAGCTTAGGGAGGGCGGGCGGGGAGCTGTTTTTT
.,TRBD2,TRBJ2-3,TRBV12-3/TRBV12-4,CASSFPSGSTDTLYF,TGTGCCAGCAGTTTCCCTAGCGGGAGCACAGATACGCTGTATTTT
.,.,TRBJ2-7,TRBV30,CAWSVRWSRGSSYEQYF,TGTGCCTGGAGTGTACGTTGGAGCAGGGGATCTTCCTACGAGCAGTACTTC
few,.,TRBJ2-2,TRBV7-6,CASSLALSGELFF,TGTGCCAGCAGCTTAGCCTTATCCGGGGAGCTGTTTTTT
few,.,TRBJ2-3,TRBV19,CASTDTGYGSDTQYF,TGTGCCAGTACAGATACCGGCTACGGGTCGGATACGCAGTATTTT
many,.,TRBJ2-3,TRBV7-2,CASSIATFTDTQYF,TGTGCCAGCAGTATAGCGACTTTCACAGATACGCAGTATTTT
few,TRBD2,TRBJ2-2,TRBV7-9,CASSRPWRGDTGELFF,TGTGCCAGCAGCCGTCCTTGGCGGGGGGACACCGGGGAGCTGTTTTTT
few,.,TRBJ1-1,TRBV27,CASSFVRGGTEAFF,TGTGCCAGCAGTTTTGTGAGGGGAGGTACTGAAGCTTTCTTT
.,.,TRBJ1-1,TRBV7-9,CASSLDGESQAFF,TGTGCCAGCAGCTTAGATGGGGAATCTCAAGCTTTCTTT